The clone carrying this T cell receptor beta chain was seen repeatedly, ten times or more. Antigen specificity is unknown. Germline-derived CDR1 and CDR2 are KGHSH and LQKENI. The CDR3 length is 19 residues. Trimming cost V 0 bases and J 4 bases; bases outside gene matches: 6. Graves' hyperthyroidism was deemed stable given no ophthalmopathy progression within 18 months. Using RNA transcripts as the source, TCR beta CDR3 regions were amplified. RT-PCR in the first round (using the HTBI primer set) targeted the TCR CDR3. Via MiXCR, TCRdb re-called the multiplex PCR reads, giving one row per CDR3 protein. The repertoire holds 300,000 to 450,000 distinct CDR3 sequences, with under 15% as singletons. This sample stems from a study of T cells in Graves' hyperthyroidism and ophthalmopathy. Overall study context: Peripheral blood was taken when the disease was first diagnosed, before any treatment began.

The study's findings and limits: Ophthalmopathy was model-predicted a median roughly 6.3 months pre-onset.

The specimen was blood. The rearrangement joins TRBV18 to TRBJ2-1; 16 positions match TRBD2. This TCR was recovered from a woman aged 25-40 years with Graves' hyperthyroidism. CDR3: CASSPPGLAGGLAYNEQFF. In DNA form, the CDR3 reads TGTGCCAGCTCACCACCGGGACTAGCGGGAGGGCTGGCTTACAATGAGCAGTTCTTC.